The clone carrying this T cell receptor beta chain has only a few counts. The target antigen is unknown. Each TCR beta library was made by quantitative 5'-RACE that incorporated molecular barcodes. Using its own MiXCR run on the 5' RACE reads, TCRdb lists one record per CDR3 protein. Found here are some 130,000 distinct CDR3 sequences, around 15% of them singletons; the top ten hold 2.5% to 3%. This entry belongs to a study of CD8 T cells in ankylosing spondylitis. Study outcomes and limitations: With a CD8+ phenotype, disease-linked clones were relatively rare in peripheral blood. In the blood and synovial fluid of reactive arthritis, some motif variants had been previously reported. Reported data indicate significant enrichment of disease-linked clones within matched ankylosing spondylitis synovial fluid.

From germline, CDR1 is MNHNS and CDR2 SASEGT. This CDR3 has 13 amino acids. With 5 bases removed from V and 6 bases from J, the gap between germline ends came to 13 bases. Sequencing was done on a sample of blood, either unsorted or a sorted T cell fraction (not recorded which). The sequence derives from a female donor with ankylosing spondylitis or in good health (not recorded which). This chain links TRBV6-1 with TRBJ2-5; TRBD1 is a possible D gene (6 bases). The DNA of the CDR3 is TGTGCCAGCAGTATGACAGGCAGCCAGACCCAGTACTTC. It encodes CASSMTGSQTQYF.